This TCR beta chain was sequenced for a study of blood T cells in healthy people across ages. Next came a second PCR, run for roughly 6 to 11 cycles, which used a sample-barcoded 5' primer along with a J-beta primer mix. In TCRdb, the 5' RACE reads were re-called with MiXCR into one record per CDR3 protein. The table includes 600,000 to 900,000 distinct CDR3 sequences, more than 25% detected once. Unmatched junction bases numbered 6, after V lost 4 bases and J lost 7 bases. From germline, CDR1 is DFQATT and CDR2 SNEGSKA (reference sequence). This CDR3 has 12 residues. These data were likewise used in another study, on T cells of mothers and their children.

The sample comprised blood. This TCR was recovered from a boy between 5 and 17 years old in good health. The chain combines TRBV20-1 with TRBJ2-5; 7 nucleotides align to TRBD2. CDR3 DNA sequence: TGCAGTGCTACTCAGGGAGGGGCGACCCAGTACTTC. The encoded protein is CSATQGGATQYF.